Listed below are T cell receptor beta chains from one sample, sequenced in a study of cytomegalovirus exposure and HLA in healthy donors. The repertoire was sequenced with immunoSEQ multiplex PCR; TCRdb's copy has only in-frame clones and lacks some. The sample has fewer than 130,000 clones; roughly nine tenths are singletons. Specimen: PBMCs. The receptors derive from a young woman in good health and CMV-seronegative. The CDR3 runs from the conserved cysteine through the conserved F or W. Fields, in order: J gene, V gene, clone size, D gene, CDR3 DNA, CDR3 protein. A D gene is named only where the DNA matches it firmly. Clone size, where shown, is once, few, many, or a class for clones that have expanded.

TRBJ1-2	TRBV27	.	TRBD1	TGTGCCACCAGAGAATACCGGGACAGGGTTGGCTACACCTTC	CATREYRDRVGYTF
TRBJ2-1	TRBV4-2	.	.	TGTGCCAGCAGCCAAGATTCTGGGGGGTACAATGAGCAGTTCTTC	CASSQDSGGYNEQFF
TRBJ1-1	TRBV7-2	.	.	TGTCTTTCGGGGGGGACATCGAACACTGAAGCTTTCTTT	CLSGGTSNTEAFF
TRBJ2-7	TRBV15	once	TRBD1	TGTGCCACCAGCGCCCGGGACAGGGGAGGCGAGCAGTACTTC	CATSARDRGGEQYF
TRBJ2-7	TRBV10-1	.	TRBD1	TGCGCCAGCAGCCAGACAGGGGGCTACGAGCAGTACTTC	CASSQTGGYEQYF
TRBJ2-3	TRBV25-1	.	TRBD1	TGTGCCAGCAGTAACAGGGGAAGAACAGATACGCAGTATTTT	CASSNRGRTDTQYF
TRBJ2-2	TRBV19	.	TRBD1	TGTGCCAGTGGGACAGATACCGGGGAGCTGTTTTTT	CASGTDTGELFF
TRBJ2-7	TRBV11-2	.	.	TGTGCCAGCAGTTCAACCTACGAGCAGTACTTC	CASSSTYEQYF
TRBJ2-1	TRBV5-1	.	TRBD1	TGCGCCAGCAGCTTATGGCAGGGGGCGGGTGGTGAGCAGTTCTTC	CASSLWQGAGGEQFF
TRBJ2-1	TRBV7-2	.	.	TGTGCCAGCAGCTTTTCAAGAGGCTCCTACAATGAGCAGTTCTTC	CASSFSRGSYNEQFF
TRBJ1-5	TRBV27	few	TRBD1	TGTGCCAGCGGGTGGACAGGTGGGGACGAGGCCCAGCATTTT	CASGWTGGDEAQHF
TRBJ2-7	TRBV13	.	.	TGTGCCAGCAGCCCCTCCCCCTACGAGCAGTACTTC	CASSPSPYEQYF
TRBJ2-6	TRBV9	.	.	TGTGCCAGCAGCGTAAAGAGGGCTGGGGCCAACGTCCTGACTTTC	CASSVKRAGANVLTF
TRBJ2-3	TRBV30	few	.	TGTGCCTGGAGTCGAGAGGGACTCACAGATACGCAGTATTTT	CAWSREGLTDTQYF
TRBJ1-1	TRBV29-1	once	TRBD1	TGCAGCGTTGTACGACAGGGAAAGAACACTGAAGCTTTCTTT	CSVVRQGKNTEAFF
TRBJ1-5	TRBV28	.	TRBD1	TGTGCCAGCAGGTCCAGGGGGCGCCGGTATAGCAATCAGCCCCAGCATTTT	CASRSRGRRYSNQPQHF
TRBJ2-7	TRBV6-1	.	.	TGTGCCATGCGATCGGGGACTTACGAGCAGTACTTC	CAMRSGTYEQYF
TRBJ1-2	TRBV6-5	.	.	TGTGCCAGCAGTTATTCCGACAGGTCGGATGGCTACACCTTC	CASSYSDRSDGYTF
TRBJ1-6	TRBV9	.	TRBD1	TGTGCCAGCAGCGTTTCGGGACAGGGTTCCTATAATTCACCCCTCCACTTT	CASSVSGQGSYNSPLHF
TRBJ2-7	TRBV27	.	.	TGTGCCAGCAGTTTCGGAGGGCTCAACGAGCAGTACTTC	CASSFGGLNEQYF
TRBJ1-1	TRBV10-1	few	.	TGCGCCAGCAGTGAGGGGGCTCACACTGAAGCTTTCTTT	CASSEGAHTEAFF
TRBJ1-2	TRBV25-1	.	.	TGTGCCAGCAGTGAAGGTCGGGGTGGCTACACCTTC	CASSEGRGGYTF
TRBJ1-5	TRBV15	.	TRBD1	TGTGCCACCAGCAGGTGGGACAGGGCCGACGATCAGCCCCAGCATTTT	CATSRWDRADDQPQHF
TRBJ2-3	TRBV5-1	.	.	TGCGCCAGCAGCTTGTCGGGAGAAGATACGCAGTATTTT	CASSLSGEDTQYF
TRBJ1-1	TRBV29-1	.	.	TGCAGCGTTGACAGGGATGGCACTGAAGCTTTCTTT	CSVDRDGTEAFF
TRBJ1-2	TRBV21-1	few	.	TGTGCCAGCACTCAAGGTGGCAGGGGGCGGGCTAACTATGGCTACACCTTC	CASTQGGRGRANYGYTF
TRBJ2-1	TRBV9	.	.	TGTGCCAGCAGCGTAGGGAGGGCGCACAATGAGCAGTTCTTC	CASSVGRAHNEQFF
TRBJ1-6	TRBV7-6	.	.	TGTGCCAGCAGCCCTGGACAGCGCTCCTATAATTCACCCCTCCACTTT	CASSPGQRSYNSPLHF
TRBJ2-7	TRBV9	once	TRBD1	TGTGCCAGCAGCGTAGATACGTGGGACAGGCTTGGTGAGCAGTACTTC	CASSVDTWDRLGEQYF
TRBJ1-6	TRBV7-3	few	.	TGTGCCAGCAGCTATCCAGGGTCACCCCTCCACTTT	CASSYPGSPLHF
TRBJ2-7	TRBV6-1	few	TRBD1	TGTGCCAGCAGTACCAACAGGGGCCTATACGAGCAGTACTTC	CASSTNRGLYEQYF
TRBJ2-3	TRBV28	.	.	TGTGCCAGCATCCCGGGCGGGGGACAGGGCACAGATACGCAGTATTTT	CASIPGGGQGTDTQYF
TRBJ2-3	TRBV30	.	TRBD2	TGTGCCTGGAGATTGGGGCTAGCGGGGTCCACAGATACGCAGTATTTT	CAWRLGLAGSTDTQYF
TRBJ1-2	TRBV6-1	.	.	TGTGCCAGCGTCCCAGAGGGCGCGTATGGCTACACCTTC	CASVPEGAYGYTF
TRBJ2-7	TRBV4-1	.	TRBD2	TGCGCCAGCAGCCAAGATGCTAGCGGGAGTAGCTTGGTTTACGAGCAGTACTTC	CASSQDASGSSLVYEQYF
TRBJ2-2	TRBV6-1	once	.	TGTGCCAGCAGTCATACTAGATCCGGGGAGCTGTTTTTT	CASSHTRSGELFF
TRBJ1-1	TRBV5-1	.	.	TGCGCCAGCAGCTTGGAGCAGGGAACTAACACTGAAGCTTTCTTT	CASSLEQGTNTEAFF
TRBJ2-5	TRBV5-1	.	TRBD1	TGCGCCAGCAGCTCCGGGACAGGGGCAGGGGAGACCCAGTACTTC	CASSSGTGAGETQYF
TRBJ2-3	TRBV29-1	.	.	TGCAGCGCCGAGGCGCAGTATTTT	CSAEAQYF
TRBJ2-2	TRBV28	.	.	TGTGCCAGCAGTTTGGGGTCGGGGGTCATTGGCACCGGGGAGCTGTTTTTT	CASSLGSGVIGTGELFF
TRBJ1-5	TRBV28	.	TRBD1	TGTGCCAGCAGTTTGCCGGGACAGAGCAATCAGCCCCAGCATTTT	CASSLPGQSNQPQHF
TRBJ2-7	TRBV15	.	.	TGTGCCACCAGTAGAGCGGGACAGAACTACGAGCAGTACTTC	CATSRAGQNYEQYF
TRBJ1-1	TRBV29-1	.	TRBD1	TGCAGCGTGGACAGGGGGCGGCGGAACACTGAAGCTTTCTTT	CSVDRGRRNTEAFF
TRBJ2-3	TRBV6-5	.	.	TGTGCCAGCAACGCCAACAGGGGAGGAACAGATACGCAGTATTTT	CASNANRGGTDTQYF
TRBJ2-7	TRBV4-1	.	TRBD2	TGCGCCAGCAGCCAAGATCCGGGGACTAGGGGGTACGAGCAGTACTTC	CASSQDPGTRGYEQYF
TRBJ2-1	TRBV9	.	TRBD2	TGTGCCAGCAGCGCACTACTAGCGGGAGCGGTCAATGAGCAGTTCTTC	CASSALLAGAVNEQFF
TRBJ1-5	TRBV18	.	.	TGTGCCAGCTCACCCATGGGGGCCCCCGAAACCCAGCATTTT	CASSPMGAPETQHF
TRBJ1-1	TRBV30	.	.	TGTGCCTGGAGCGGGGTTTATATTACTGAAGCTTTCTTT	CAWSGVYITEAFF
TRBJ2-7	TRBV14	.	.	TGTGCCAGCAGCCAAGAAGCCGGGAGCCAGAACTACGAGCAGTACTTC	CASSQEAGSQNYEQYF
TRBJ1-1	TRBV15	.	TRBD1	TGTGCCACCAGCAGAGCCCGGACAGGGGCTTGGAACACTGAAGCTTTCTTT	CATSRARTGAWNTEAFF
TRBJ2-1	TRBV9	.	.	TGTGCCAGCAGCGTAGAGGAGGGGCCCCCGTCCTACAATGAGCAGTTCTTC	CASSVEEGPPSYNEQFF
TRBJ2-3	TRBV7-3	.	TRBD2	TGTGCCAGCAGCTTAACGTTGACTAGCGGGAACGTAGATACGCAGTATTTT	CASSLTLTSGNVDTQYF
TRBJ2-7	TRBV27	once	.	TGTGCCAGCAGTTTACGGACCTCCCGGGGCGAGCAGTACTTC	CASSLRTSRGEQYF
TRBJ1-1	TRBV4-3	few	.	TGCGCCAGCAGCCAAGAGCGCAGGGGAGCAAAAGCTTTCTTT	CASSQERRGAKAFF
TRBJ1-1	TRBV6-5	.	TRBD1	TGTGCCAGCACCGCGGGACAGATGAACACTGAAGCTTTCTTT	CASTAGQMNTEAFF
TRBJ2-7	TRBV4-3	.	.	TGCGCCAGCAGCCAAGATCTGGCGGCTGAGCAGTACTTC	CASSQDLAAEQYF
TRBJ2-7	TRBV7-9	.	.	TGTGCCAGCAGCAGCGGCGGGGTTCGGACCTACGAGCAGTACTTC	CASSSGGVRTYEQYF
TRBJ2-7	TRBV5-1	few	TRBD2	TGCGCCAGCAGCTTGAGCCAGGGAGGGATAAACGAGCAGTACTTC	CASSLSQGGINEQYF
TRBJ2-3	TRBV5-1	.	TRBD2	TGCGCCAGCAGCCCGCCCGAGGCTAGCGGGGGCACAGATACGCAGTATTTT	CASSPPEASGGTDTQYF